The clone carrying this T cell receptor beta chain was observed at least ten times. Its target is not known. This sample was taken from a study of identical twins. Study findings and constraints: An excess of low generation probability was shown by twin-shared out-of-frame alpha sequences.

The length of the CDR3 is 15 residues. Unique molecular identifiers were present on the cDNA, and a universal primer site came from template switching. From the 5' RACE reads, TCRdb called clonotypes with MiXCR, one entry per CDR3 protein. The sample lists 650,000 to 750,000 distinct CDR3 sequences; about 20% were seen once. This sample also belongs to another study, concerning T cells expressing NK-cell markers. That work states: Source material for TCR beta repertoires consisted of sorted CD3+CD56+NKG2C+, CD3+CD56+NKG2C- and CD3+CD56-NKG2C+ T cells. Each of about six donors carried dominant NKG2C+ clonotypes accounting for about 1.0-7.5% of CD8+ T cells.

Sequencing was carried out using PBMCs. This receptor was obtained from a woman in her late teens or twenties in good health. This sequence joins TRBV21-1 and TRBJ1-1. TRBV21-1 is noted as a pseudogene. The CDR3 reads CASSKGNWSLAEAFF. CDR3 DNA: TGTGCCAGCAGCAAAGGGAATTGGTCGTTGGCTGAAGCTTTCTTT.